The 9 T cell receptor beta chains below all came from one sample that was sequenced in a study of blood T cell repertoires in COVID-19. Produced via immunoSEQ multiplex PCR; TCRdb's table is partial and in-frame only. The sample lists about 220,000 clones, 80% seen once, with 9.5% to 15% in the top ten. Sequences were obtained from peripheral blood. The receptors were sampled from a human donor in a cohort sampled during active COVID-19.

This rearrangement joins TRBV28 to TRBJ1-2, with 7 bases lining up with TRBD1. Germline CDR1 reads MDHEN; CDR2 reads SYDVKM. V was pared by 6 bases and J by 4 bases, with 8 bases of the junction left unmatched. This CDR3 has 14 residues. As DNA, the CDR3 is TGTGCCAGCAGCTCGACCGGGACAGCCTATGGCTACACCTTC. Amino acids: CASSSTGTAYGYTF.

The V gene is TRBV15, the J gene TRBJ2-7, with TRBD1 identical over 7 bases. The germline CDR1 and CDR2 sequences are LNHNV and YYDKDF (reference sequence). CDR3 length: 15 residues. Trimming at V came to 1 base and at J to 6 bases, leaving 9 bases not matched to a gene. The CDR3 DNA sequence: TGTGCCACCAGCAGAGGAGGGGGCCCCTCTGGCGAGCAGTACTTC. Encoded protein: CATSRGGGPSGEQYF. The full variable domain, its missing parts supplied by reference TRBV15 and TRBJ2-7, is DAMVIQNPRYQVTQFGKPVTLSCSQTLNHNVMYWYQQKSSQAPKLLFHYYDKDFNNEADTPDNFQSRRPNTSFCFLDIRSPGLGDTAMYLCATSRGGGPSGEQYFGPGTRLTVT.

This sequence joins TRBV2 and TRBJ2-3; TRBD1 aligns across 7 bases. This CDR3 spans 17 amino acids. The V segment lost 10 bases and the J segment 2 bases; nucleotides outside the gene matches: 18. Germline values: CDR1 SNHLY, CDR2 FYNNEI. CDR3 nucleotides: TGTGCCACCCAGTGGGCCCGGGACAGATTATCCACAGATACGCAGTATTTT. Amino acid sequence: CATQWARDRLSTDTQYF.

Here the CDR3 reads CASSLLAGSREKLFF. CDR3 nucleotide sequence: TGTGCCAGCAGCCTCTTAGCCGGCTCAAGGGAAAAACTGTTTTTT. This chain joins TRBV5-6 and TRBJ1-4; D remains ambiguous. This CDR3 has 15 amino acids. Germline V gene lookup returns CDR1 SGHDT and CDR2 YYEEEE. V was trimmed by 4 bases and J by 8 bases, leaving 18 bases between them.

This chain uses TRBV29-1 with TRBJ1-2; D gene uncertain. With 4 bases removed from V and 2 bases from J, the gap between germline ends came to 11 bases. The germline gives CDR1 SQVTM, CDR2 ANQGSEA. The CDR3 consists of 13 residues. The CDR3 DNA reads as TGCAGCGTTGGAGGTCCAGAGAACTATGGCTACACCTTC. As protein: CSVGGPENYGYTF.

V usage is TRBV7-2 and J usage is TRBJ2-7, with D perhaps matching TRBD2 (6 bases). V was clipped by 6 bases and J by 4 bases, with 13 bases between them. Germline values: CDR1 SGHTA, CDR2 FQGNSA. The CDR3 sequence is 13 residues long. DNA for the CDR3: TGTGCCAGCAGACAAACTAGCAGTTACGAGCAGTACTTC. Amino acids: CASRQTSSYEQYF. Using reference TRBV7-2 and TRBJ2-7 for the parts outside the CDR3, the full variable domain is GAGVSQSPSNKVTEKGKDVELRCDPISGHTALYWYRQSLGQGLEFLIYFQGNSAPDKSGLPSDRFSAERTGGSVSTLTIQRTQQEDSAVYLCASRQTSSYEQYFGPGTRLTVT.

This clone showed up just once. The rearrangement joins TRBV7-2 to TRBJ2-7; 8 bases agree with TRBD2. V lost 1 base, J lost 0 bases, and 5 bases stayed unmatched. CDR1 is SGHTA and CDR2 is FQGNSA in the germline V gene. This CDR3 comprises 16 residues. The CDR3 region has the DNA TGTGCCAGCAGCTTAGGCGGGGGGTCCACCTCCTACGAGCAGTACTTC. Its protein is CASSLGGGSTSYEQYF.

The V and J genes are TRBV10-3 and TRBJ2-2, with 10 bases that match TRBD2. Germline lookup yields CDR1 ENHRY and CDR2 SYGVKD. This CDR3 is built from 17 residues. The V and J ends lost 6 bases and 4 bases, in that order; junction bases with no gene match: 11. In DNA, the CDR3 is TGTGCCATCAGCAAGACCGGGACTAGCGTGGGCACCGGGGAGCTGTTTTTT. Protein product: CAISKTGTSVGTGELFF.

This clone was found a few times. The chain carries TRBV3-1 (or the pseudogene TRBV3-2) and TRBJ2-5; D is possibly TRBD1 (6 bases). The CDR3 loop spans 14 amino acids. Germline V gene sequence: CDR1 LGHDT, CDR2 YNNKEL (reference sequence). Trimming shortened V by 6 bases and J by 5 bases, and 16 bases separated the two germline ends. CDR3 residues: CASSIQGWRETQYF. In nucleotides, the CDR3 is TGTGCCAGCAGTATACAGGGATGGAGGGAGACCCAGTACTTC.